Each of the 10 T cell receptor beta chains below was sequenced from the same sample in a study of beta chain features in type 1 diabetes. Study findings and constraints: A moderate, significant TCRB CDR3 shortening appeared in type 1 diabetes across four CD4+ subsets.

All of the isolated RNA was reverse transcribed, so expressed TCRB transcripts were sequenced. Using immunoSEQ multiplex PCR, the repertoire was profiled, and TCRdb retains in-frame clones only, with some absent. Here the sample spans 150,000 to 200,000 clones, approximately 62% being singletons. These receptors' antigens are unknown. The sample consisted of naive CD4+ T cells from blood. The receptor set was obtained from a man aged 30 to 39 with type 1 diabetes.

The rearrangement links TRBV2 to TRBJ2-3; TRBD1 is a possible D gene (6 bases). The CDR3 extends over 13 amino acids. Per the germline V gene, CDR1 is SNHLY and CDR2 is FYNNEI. Between the trimmed V and J ends, which lost 6 bases and 3 bases, there was a span of 10 bases. CDR3: CASRFRGTDTQYF. The CDR3 region has the DNA TGTGCCAGCAGATTCAGGGGAACAGATACGCAGTATTTT.

V gene TRBV18 combines with J gene TRBJ1-6; 8 nucleotides agree with TRBD1. Germline-derived CDR1 and CDR2 are KGHSH and LQKENI. The CDR3 runs to 13 residues. V gave up 11 bases and J gave up 8 bases; unmatched junction bases: 8. CDR3 DNA: TGTGCCTCCCAGGGGGCGCGTGATTCACCCCTCCACTTT. Translated, it gives CASQGARDSPLHF.

There are a few counts of this clone. CDR3 nucleotides: TGTGCCAGCAGCTTAGGACACGGGGAGACCCAGTACTTC. Translation gives CASSLGHGETQYF. The genes are TRBV11-2 and TRBJ2-5, with D unclear. This CDR3 contains 13 residues. Germline V gene sequence: CDR1 SGHAT, CDR2 FQNNGV. Deletions cut 1 base from V and 5 bases from J, with 8 bases between.

The chain carries TRBV5-6 and TRBJ2-5, with D uncertain. V dropped 4 bases and J dropped 2 bases, with 9 bases sitting between them. The CDR3 has 13 amino acids. CDR1 and CDR2 (germline): SGHDT, YYEEEE. The CDR3 nucleotides are TGTGCCAGCAGCCCCTGGATACAAGAGACCCAGTACTTC. This encodes CASSPWIQETQYF. Variable domain in full (rest from reference TRBV5-6 and TRBJ2-5): DAGVTQSPTHLIKTRGQQVTLRCSPKSGHDTVSWYQQALGQGPQFIFQYYEEEERQRGNFPDRFSGHQFPNYSSELNVNALLLGDSALYLCASSPWIQETQYFGPGTRLLVL.

The V and J genes are TRBV23-1 and TRBJ2-2; 8 positions agree with TRBD1. TRBV23-1 is given ORF status, its function remaining uncertain. Germline trimming cut 7 bases from V and 1 base from J; bases unmatched to any gene: 2. The CDR3 is 14 amino acids. The CDR3 DNA sequence: TGCGCCAGCAAAGGGACAGGGAACACCGGGGAGCTGTTTTTT. It is translated as CASKGTGNTGELFF.

The chain recombines TRBV7-2 with TRBJ2-5, with TRBD1 matching over 7 bases. The CDR3 covers 13 residues. With 8 bases clipped from V and 2 bases from J, the junction kept 5 bases outside the gene matches. The germline V gene has CDR1 SGHTA and CDR2 FQGNSA. The chain's CDR3 is CASVRQGQETQYF. In DNA form, the CDR3 reads TGTGCCAGCGTCCGACAGGGACAAGAGACCCAGTACTTC.

The DNA for the CDR3 is TGTGCCTGGAGTGTCGGGTTACTGCAAGAGACCCAGTACTTC. As protein: CAWSVGLLQETQYF. V gene TRBV30 combines with J gene TRBJ2-5; D not certain. CDR3 length: 14 amino acids. Trimming removed 0 bases from V and 2 bases from J, with 10 bases in between. Germline V gene sequence: CDR1 GTSNPN, CDR2 SVGIG (reference sequence).

The rearrangement uses TRBV20-1 and TRBJ1-2, with D possibly being TRBD1 (5 bases). The CDR3 runs to 11 residues. Per germline, CDR1 DFQATT and CDR2 SNEGSKA (reference sequence). V lost 3 bases to trimming and J lost 13 bases, with 15 bases between them. CDR3: CSASSQGVPTF. CDR3 in DNA: TGCAGTGCTAGCAGCCAGGGAGTACCCACCTTC.

CDR3 loop: CSVHGPLTDTQYF. DNA of the CDR3: TGCAGCGTTCACGGGCCTCTCACAGATACGCAGTATTTT. The gene calls are TRBV29-1 and TRBJ2-3; unclear D gene. The germline V gene encodes CDR1 SQVTM and CDR2 ANQGSEA. The V end was cut by 5 bases, the J end by 2 bases, with 11 bases between. CDR3 size: 13 residues.

The chain carries TRBV2 and TRBJ2-7; D gene ambiguous. V was shortened by 1 base and J by 6 bases, with 4 bases between the two germline ends. The CDR3 is 11 residues long. Germline lookup yields CDR1 SNHLY and CDR2 FYNNEI. The CDR3 DNA is TGTGCCAGCAGTGAAGGTGGCGAGCAGTACTTC. Encoded protein: CASSEGGEQYF.